This TCR beta chain was obtained from a study of T cell repertoires in cytomegalovirus infection. The wider study: In public TCR beta signatures, there were indications of both CMV infection and matching HLA type.

The study's findings and limits: Adding up the frequency of public TCR beta families identified people who carried CMV plus the relevant HLA. What dominated the ex vivo response were HLA-C-restricted CMV-specific TCR beta clonotypes.

Trimming took off 6 bases at V and 0 bases at J, with 12 bases between the two ends. From germline, CDR1 is MDHEN and CDR2 SYDVKM. The CDR3 runs 15 residues. TCRdb re-called the reads through MiXCR, storing one row per CDR3 protein. This sample has more than 650,000 distinct CDR3 sequences, with about 40% found just once. Regarding this clonotype: Its target is unknown.

This sequence was found in a human donor in good health (CMV status not recorded). Some clones in this sample may be carry-over from other donors' samples. The chain couples TRBV28 to TRBJ1-5; TRBD1 is a possible D gene (6 bases). Sequencing was carried out using PBMCs. Written as DNA, the CDR3 is TGTGCCAGCAGCTCACAGGGATATAGCAATCAGCCCCAGCATTTT. The encoded protein is CASSSQGYSNQPQHF.